The next 27 T cell receptor beta chains were all read from a single sample in a study of T cells in Graves' hyperthyroidism and ophthalmopathy. Template material for amplifying TCR beta CDR3 regions consisted of RNA transcripts. The TCR CDR3 first-round RT-PCR relied on the HTBI primer set. Each CDR3 protein is one row after TCRdb ran MiXCR on the multiplex PCR reads. This sample has hundreds of thousands of distinct CDR3 sequences, with roughly 15% found just once. Sequenced input: blood. These receptors were obtained from a woman aged 55 to 70 with Graves' ophthalmopathy.

This clonotype was seen ten or more times. The chain is built from TRBV5-1 and TRBJ2-7, with D possibly matching TRBD2 (5 bases). CDR1 and CDR2 from the germline V gene are SGHRS and YFSETQ. This CDR3 comprises 12 residues. Trimming took off 3 bases at V and 3 bases at J, with 7 bases between the two ends. The CDR3 sequence is CASSSGLYEQYF. CDR3 DNA: TGCGCCAGCAGCTCTGGACTCTACGAGCAGTACTTC.

This clonotype was recorded many times. The genes are TRBV30 and TRBJ2-3; 10 bases map to TRBD2. The trim removed 2 bases at V and 3 bases at J, leaving 8 bases unmatched. The CDR3 extends over 16 amino acids. CDR1 is GTSNPN and CDR2 is SVGIG in the germline V gene (reference sequence). CDR3 residues: CAWSPLAGVVTDTQYF. The DNA for the CDR3 is TGTGCCTGGAGTCCCCTAGCGGGAGTAGTTACAGATACGCAGTATTTT.

This clonotype was detected ten times or more. This chain connects TRBV11-2 to TRBJ2-7; tentatively, D is TRBD1 or TRBD2 (5 bases each). The CDR3 consists of 12 residues. Germline V gene data show CDR1 as SGHAT and CDR2 as FQNNGV. With 8 bases removed from V and 3 bases from J, the gap between germline ends came to 11 bases. Written as DNA, the CDR3 is TGTGCCAGCCGGGGCGCCGGCTACGAGCAGTACTTC. Its translation: CASRGAGYEQYF.

This clonotype was seen at least ten times. The V and J genes are TRBV28 and TRBJ2-7; tentatively, D is TRBD1 or TRBD2 (5 bases each). Germline V gene lookup returns CDR1 MDHEN and CDR2 SYDVKM. V was pared by 2 bases and J by 6 bases, with 17 bases between. The CDR3 covers 15 residues. CDR3 sequence reads: CASSLEGHPGGEQYF. Here the CDR3 DNA reads TGTGCCAGCAGTTTAGAAGGACACCCTGGAGGCGAGCAGTACTTC.

This clonotype was detected ten times or more. The V gene is TRBV5-1, the J gene TRBJ1-1, with D hard to call. CDR1 and CDR2 from the germline V gene are SGHRS and YFSETQ. CDR3 length: 16 residues. V lost 7 bases and J lost 0, with 19 bases in between. CDR3 DNA: TGCGCCAGCGCCCCGGGCCCCGGGGAGGTGAACACTGAAGCTTTCTTT. It specifies CASAPGPGEVNTEAFF.

Notes on this clonotype: One base away lies a much larger clone, so this may be a sequencing read error. The chain recombines TRBV3-1 with TRBJ2-7; 10 nucleotides agree with TRBD2. Germline CDR1 LGHDT, CDR2 YNNKEL (reference sequence). The CDR3 loop spans 16 amino acids. As DNA, the CDR3 is TGTGTCAGCAGCCAAGTCGGTTCACTAGCGGGAAGCGAGCAGTACTTC. Amino acid sequence: CVSSQVGSLAGSEQYF.

This clonotype was seen repeatedly, ten times or more. J is TRBJ2-7 and V is TRBV7-9, with 8 bases identical to TRBD2. CDR3 length: 14 amino acids. Trimming took 3 bases from V and 9 from J; bases not matched to a gene: 10. Germline V gene data show CDR1 as SEHNR and CDR2 as FQNEAQ (reference sequence). CDR3 coding DNA: TGTGCCAGCAGCTTGCTAGCGGGTGGGCCGCGGCAGTACTTC. This translates into CASSLLAGGPRQYF. Full variable domain (rest looked up from reference TRBV7-9 and TRBJ2-7): DTGVSQNPRHKITKRGQNVTFRCDPISEHNRLYWYRQTLGQGPEFLTYFQNEAQLEKSRLLSDRFSAERPKGSFSTLEIQRTEQGDSAMYLCASSLLAGGPRQYFGPGTRLTVT.

This clonotype has only a few counts. CDR3 region: CSASGLAGVENIQYF. The CDR3, as DNA: TGCAGTGCTAGCGGACTAGCGGGAGTAGAGAACATTCAGTACTTC. The chain links TRBV20-1 to TRBJ2-4; 13 bases are shared with TRBD2. The germline V gene has CDR1 DFQATT and CDR2 SNEGSKA (reference sequence). The V and J ends lost 3 bases and 7 bases, in that order; junction bases with no gene match: 6. The CDR3 is made up of 15 amino acids.

At least ten counts were recorded for this clonotype. This rearrangement joins TRBV20-1 to TRBJ2-5; 9 nucleotides line up with TRBD1. Per germline, CDR1 DFQATT and CDR2 SNEGSKA (reference sequence). CDR3 size: 14 residues. V lost 3 bases and J lost 5; bases outside the gene matches: 7. The CDR3 nucleotides read TGCAGTGCTAGCGGACAGGGGTCTTCTGAGACCCAGTACTTC. It translates to CSASGQGSSETQYF.

The chain is built from TRBV30 and TRBJ1-5; D remains unclear. The germline gives CDR1 GTSNPN, CDR2 SVGIG (reference sequence). V was clipped by 2 bases and J by 10 bases, with 18 bases between them. This CDR3 comprises 14 residues. CDR3: CAWSPMEGTGPQHF. Written as DNA, the CDR3 is TGTGCCTGGAGTCCTATGGAGGGAACCGGCCCCCAGCATTTT.

At least ten counts were recorded for this clonotype. The chain links TRBV5-5 to TRBJ2-7, with 8 bases lining up with TRBD1. Per germline, CDR1 SGHKS and CDR2 YYEKEE (reference sequence). CDR3 length: 16 amino acids. With V trimmed by 3 bases and J by 2 bases, 10 bases remained unmatched. In nucleotides, the CDR3 is TGTGCCAGCAGCTCGGTACCGGGACAGGCCGCCTACGAGCAGTACTTC. Its protein is CASSSVPGQAAYEQYF.

This clonotype came up many times. V gene TRBV11-2 combines with J gene TRBJ2-4; TRBD1 aligns across 7 bases. V was clipped by 4 bases and J by 0 bases; unmatched bases: 3. Germline lookup yields CDR1 SGHAT and CDR2 FQNNGV. CDR3 length equals 15 residues. The CDR3 region has the DNA TGTGCCAGCAGCTCCCGGACAGGAGCCAAAAACATTCAGTACTTC. Protein product: CASSSRTGAKNIQYF.

As for this clonotype: This clone may be a read error of a much larger clone one base away. The chain has TRBV6-1 and TRBJ2-7; the match to TRBD1 covers 11 bases. V lost 11 bases to trimming and J lost 7 bases; unmatched junction nucleotides: 10. This CDR3 has 13 residues. Germline assignment: CDR1 MNHNS and CDR2 SASEGT. DNA for the CDR3: TGTGCCGGCGCCCGGGACAGGGGGGGTGAGCAGTACTTC. Translated: CAGARDRGGEQYF.

The sample holds many counts of this clonotype. The chain recombines TRBV10-1 with TRBJ2-5; 10 bases fit TRBD2. CDR3 length: 18 amino acids. Germline CDR1 and CDR2: WNHNN and SYGVQD (reference sequence). Losses at the gene ends were 0 bases for V and 2 bases for J; bases not matched to a gene: 9. The DNA for the CDR3 is TGCGCCAGCAGTGAGTCTTCTAGCGGGAGTTTATGGCAAGAGACCCAGTACTTC. It specifies CASSESSSGSLWQETQYF.

This clonotype was recorded at least ten times. The chain recombines TRBV28 with TRBJ2-1; weak D call: TRBD2 (5 bases). The CDR3 spans 16 residues. Looked up from germline, CDR1 is MDHEN and CDR2 is SYDVKM. Trimming took off 6 bases at V and 3 bases at J, with 18 bases between the two ends. Written as DNA, the CDR3 is TGTGCCAGCAGAGAGCAACCGGGATTCCTCTACAATGAGCAGTTCTTC. Residues: CASREQPGFLYNEQFF.

This clonotype was seen a few times. The gene calls are TRBV24-1 and TRBJ2-1; TRBD2 agrees at 8 bases. The germline V gene has CDR1 KGHDR and CDR2 SFDVKD. The trim removed 11 bases at V and 8 bases at J, leaving 22 bases unmatched. The CDR3 sequence is 17 residues long. The DNA of the CDR3 is TGTGCCAACACACGGCCAGGGGCGGGAGGCCGAGGGGATGAGCAGTTCTTC. It translates to CANTRPGAGGRGDEQFF.

The gene calls are TRBV20-1 and TRBJ2-3, with 8 positions matching TRBD2. This CDR3 region has 15 residues. The germline CDR1 and CDR2 sequences are DFQATT and SNEGSKA (reference sequence). V lost 0 bases, J lost 3 bases, and 5 bases stayed unmatched. CDR3 in amino acids: CSARDSSGRTDTQYF. As DNA, the CDR3 is TGCAGTGCTAGAGATAGCAGCGGGAGAACAGATACGCAGTATTTT.

Many counts were recorded for this clonotype. The rearrangement uses TRBV20-1 and TRBJ2-5, with 12 bases lining up with TRBD2. The CDR3 covers 15 residues. Trimming took 6 bases from V and 4 from J; bases not matched to a gene: 9. Germline lookup yields CDR1 DFQATT and CDR2 SNEGSKA (reference sequence). CDR3 residues: CSAHPPGLAGETQYF. As DNA, the CDR3 is TGCAGTGCACACCCACCGGGACTAGCGGGAGAGACCCAGTACTTC.

There are a few counts of this clonotype. The chain recombines TRBV30 with TRBJ1-5; D is unclear. Germline CDR1 and CDR2: GTSNPN and SVGIG (reference sequence). The V end was cut by 0 bases, the J end by 2 bases, with 8 bases between. This CDR3 spans 14 amino acids. CDR3 bases: TGTGCCTGGAGTGTCGGGGTTCGCAATCAGCCCCAGCATTTT. Its translation is CAWSVGVRNQPQHF.

The V call is TRBV19, the J call TRBJ2-1; TRBD1 aligns across 7 bases. The CDR3 is 17 residues long. V lost 5 bases and J lost 4; bases outside the gene matches: 14. Germline V gives CDR1 LNHDA, CDR2 SQIVND (reference sequence). The CDR3 bases are TGTGCCAGTAGTCCTACCTACGGGACAGTATCTTACAATGAGCAGTTCTTC. Translated: CASSPTYGTVSYNEQFF.

This clonotype has ten or more counts. The chain carries TRBV27 and TRBJ2-5, with 7 bases aligning to TRBD1. The CDR3 is 15 amino acids. Germline values: CDR1 MNHEY, CDR2 SMNVEV (reference sequence). V was clipped by 8 bases and J by 4 bases; unmatched bases: 13. The CDR3 here is CASRRDSNKGETQYF. The CDR3 nucleotides are TGTGCCAGCCGAAGGGACAGCAATAAAGGAGAGACCCAGTACTTC.

V gene TRBV29-1 combines with J gene TRBJ2-5; 10 bases line up with TRBD2. CDR3 length equals 15 residues. Germline trimming cut 7 bases from V and 3 bases from J; bases unmatched to any gene: 11. Germline assignment: CDR1 SQVTM and CDR2 ANQGSEA. CDR3 DNA: TGCAGCGGTACCGGGACTAGCGTTGAGGAAGAGACCCAGTACTTC. Residues: CSGTGTSVEEETQYF. Full variable domain (rest looked up from reference TRBV29-1 and TRBJ2-5): SAVISQKPSRDICQRGTSLTIQCQVDSQVTMMFWYRQQPGQSLTLIATANQGSEATYESGFVIDKFPISRPNLTFSTLTVSNMSPEDSSIYLCSGTGTSVEEETQYFGPGTRLLVL.

There are many counts of this clonotype. The chain combines TRBV28 with TRBJ2-1; D possibly uses TRBD1 or TRBD2 (5 bases each). This CDR3 spans 16 amino acids. Trimming pared 0 bases from V and 1 base from J, leaving 10 bases between. Germline CDR1 MDHEN, CDR2 SYDVKM. In nucleotides, the CDR3 is TGTGCCAGCAGTTTATGGGGGGTAGGGTCCTACAATGAGCAGTTCTTC. The encoded protein is CASSLWGVGSYNEQFF.

CDR3 coding DNA: TGCGCCAGCAGCCAAGACCCCACTTACGTAAGCTCCTACGAGCAGTACTTC. It codes for CASSQDPTYVSSYEQYF. The chain joins TRBV4-1 to TRBJ2-7; D is unresolved. Germline assignment: CDR1 MGHRA and CDR2 YSYEKL. The V and J ends lost 0 bases and 0 bases respectively, with 15 bases between them. The CDR3 contains 17 residues.

CDR3 DNA sequence: TGTGCCAGCAGCCCCATGGGGGGGTCCTACGAGCAGTACTTC. Translated: CASSPMGGSYEQYF. J is TRBJ2-7 and V is TRBV6-2 or TRBV6-3; 7 bases line up with TRBD2. With 6 bases clipped from V and 1 base from J, the junction kept 6 bases outside the gene matches. CDR1 MNHEY and CDR2 SVGEGT come from the germline V gene. The CDR3 is 14 residues long.

This clonotype was found many times. V gene TRBV6-1 combines with J gene TRBJ1-4; D is unclear. The CDR3 sequence is 14 residues long. Germline V lookup: CDR1 MNHNS, CDR2 SASEGT. With 5 bases removed from V and 0 bases from J, the gap between germline ends came to 7 bases. This CDR3 is CASSQMATNEKLFF. CDR3 nucleotides: TGTGCCAGCAGTCAGATGGCAACTAATGAAAAACTGTTTTTT.

This clonotype was observed many times. This chain joins TRBV7-9 and TRBJ2-3, with 10 bases identical to TRBD2. The germline gives CDR1 SEHNR, CDR2 FQNEAQ (reference sequence). V dropped 5 bases and J dropped 2; count of bases not matched to a gene: 10. The CDR3 spans 17 residues. CDR3 amino acids: CASSREEGLAITDTQYF. The DNA for the CDR3 is TGTGCCAGCAGCCGGGAGGAGGGACTAGCGATCACAGATACGCAGTATTTT. The full variable domain, completed using reference TRBV7-9 and TRBJ2-3, is DTGVSQNPRHKITKRGQNVTFRCDPISEHNRLYWYRQTLGQGPEFLTYFQNEAQLEKSRLLSDRFSAERPKGSFSTLEIQRTEQGDSAMYLCASSREEGLAITDTQYFGPGTRLTVL.